These 31 T cell receptor beta chains were sequenced from one sample in a study of T-cell memory formation after mild COVID-19. TCRdb called the 5' RACE reads again in MiXCR, with one record for every CDR3 protein. The sample lists over 250,000 distinct CDR3 sequences; about 15% were seen once. Material: PBMCs or a T cell subset sorted from them (not recorded which). All receptors come from a man aged 18 to 29 who had mild COVID-19 (a few samples of this study predate the infection). Cell type and time point are not known.

J is TRBJ2-7 and V is TRBV25-1; 11 positions agree with TRBD1. Per germline, CDR1 MGHDK and CDR2 SYGVNS. The CDR3 totals 14 residues. With V trimmed by 7 bases and J by 5 bases, 7 bases remained unmatched. The CDR3 nucleotides are TGTGCCAGCATCGCCGGGACAGGGGGACACGAGCAGTACTTC. Translated: CASIAGTGGHEQYF.

Ten or more counts support this clonotype. The J gene is TRBJ1-1, the V gene TRBV19; D unresolved. The CDR3 sequence is 13 residues long. Trimming shortened V by 3 bases and J by 2 bases, and 7 bases separated the two germline ends. Germline lookup yields CDR1 LNHDA and CDR2 SQIVND (reference sequence). The CDR3 bases are TGTGCCAGTAGTATCTCGGGCAACACTGAAGCTTTCTTT. Amino acids: CASSISGNTEAFF.

This clonotype was seen only a few times. J is TRBJ1-5 and V is TRBV24-1; TRBD1 agrees at 8 bases. Germline V gives CDR1 KGHDR, CDR2 SFDVKD. The CDR3 loop spans 17 amino acids. J gave up 2 bases and V 5 bases, and 10 bases lay outside the gene matches. CDR3 sequence: CATSGHTGGWGNQPQHF. CDR3 in DNA: TGTGCCACCAGTGGTCATACAGGGGGGTGGGGCAATCAGCCCCAGCATTTT.

This rearrangement joins TRBV28 to TRBJ2-1; no clear D. The CDR3 sequence is 12 residues long. CDR1 is MDHEN, CDR2 SYDVKM, per germline. V dropped 2 bases and J dropped 5 bases, with 4 bases sitting between them. This CDR3 is CASSLPHNEQFF. Here the CDR3 DNA reads TGTGCCAGCAGTTTACCCCACAATGAGCAGTTCTTC. Looking up the rest from reference TRBV28 and TRBJ2-1 gives the full variable domain: DVKVTQSSRYLVKRTGEKVFLECVQDMDHENMFWYRQDPGLGLRLIYFSYDVKMKEKGDIPEGYSVSREKKERFSLILESASTNQTSMYLCASSLPHNEQFFGPGTRLTVL.

This clonotype was observed a handful of times. V is TRBV5-6 and J is TRBJ2-1; D remains unclear. Germline CDR1 SGHDT, CDR2 YYEEEE. V lost 1 base to trimming and J lost 9 bases, with 8 bases between them. The CDR3 loop spans 12 amino acids. This chain's CDR3 is CASSLFGREQFF. The CDR3 nucleotides are TGTGCCAGCAGCTTGTTTGGTCGTGAGCAGTTCTTC.

This clonotype was recorded a few times. This sequence joins TRBV4-3 and TRBJ2-1; 8 nucleotides line up with TRBD1. The CDR3 is 14 amino acids. Trimming took 8 bases from V and 6 from J; bases not matched to a gene: 9. The germline V gene has CDR1 LGHNA and CDR2 YSLEER. The CDR3 nucleotides read TGCGCCAGCGCCCGGGACAGGAATATCAATGAGCAGTTCTTC. It codes for CASARDRNINEQFF.

The chain recombines TRBV6-1 with TRBJ1-5; D unclear. Germline loops: CDR1 MNHNS, CDR2 SASEGT. The CDR3 spans 14 residues. V gave up 11 bases and J gave up 2 bases, with 16 bases separating them. The CDR3 region has the DNA TGTGCCGCTAGGGCCCGCGGGGGCAATCAGCCCCAGCATTTT. Encoded protein: CAARARGGNQPQHF.

This clonotype was recorded a few times. The chain carries TRBV12-3 or TRBV12-4 and TRBJ2-3; tentatively, D is TRBD2 (5 bases). The CDR3 covers 14 residues. Trimming shortened V by 4 bases and J by 0 bases, and 8 bases separated the two germline ends. The CDR3 spells CASSSRESTDTQYF. CDR3 nucleotide sequence: TGTGCCAGCAGTTCGAGGGAAAGCACAGATACGCAGTATTTT.

The V gene is TRBV27, the J gene TRBJ2-1; tentative D call: TRBD2 (6 bases). The CDR3 has 14 amino acids. The germline V gene has CDR1 MNHEY and CDR2 SMNVEV (reference sequence). Deletions cut 0 bases from V and 12 bases from J, with 15 bases between. CDR3 amino acids: CASSLSQAGLVQFF. The CDR3 DNA is TGTGCCAGCAGTTTATCCCAGGCGGGGCTGGTGCAGTTCTTC.

The rearrangement uses TRBV7-9 and TRBJ1-1; no definite D call. CDR3 length: 11 amino acids. CDR1 and CDR2 from the germline V gene are SEHNR and FQNEAQ (reference sequence). Trimming took off 5 bases at V and 7 bases at J, with 8 bases between the two ends. In DNA, the CDR3 is TGTGCCAGCAGCCCGACCCGTGAAGCTTTCTTT. This gives the protein CASSPTREAFF.

This clonotype was recorded a few times. The germline gene is not matched at one end of the junction; a read error may be the cause. The V and J genes are TRBV5-1 and TRBJ1-2; tentative D call: TRBD1 (6 bases). CDR1 is SGHRS, CDR2 YFSETQ, per germline. CDR3 size: 9 residues. This CDR3 reads CASNLQGAF. CDR3 sequence (DNA): TGCGCCAGCAACCTACAGGGTGCCTTC.

The rearrangement joins TRBV7-9 to TRBJ2-1, with D tentatively TRBD2 (5 bases). The CDR3 covers 14 residues. V was pared by 2 bases and J by 5 bases, with 10 bases between. Germline loops: CDR1 SEHNR, CDR2 FQNEAQ (reference sequence). CDR3 sequence: CASSLFSGNNEQFF. In nucleotides, the CDR3 is TGTGCCAGCAGCTTATTTTCGGGAAACAATGAGCAGTTCTTC.

Only a few counts were recorded for this clonotype. DNA of the CDR3: TGTGCCAGCACCCCCGGGGGGAAACGGGATACGCAGTATTTT. This sequence encodes CASTPGGKRDTQYF. The genes are TRBV2 and TRBJ2-3, with TRBD2 identical over 7 bases. The junction had 10 bases not matched to a gene; V was cut back by 7 bases and J by 6 bases. This CDR3 spans 14 amino acids. Germline V gene data show CDR1 as SNHLY and CDR2 as FYNNEI.

The table lists this clonotype with a few counts. The chain combines TRBV9 with TRBJ2-6; the D is unclear. In germline, CDR1 is SGDLS, CDR2 YYNGEE. CDR3 size: 15 residues. V gave up 3 bases and J gave up 0 bases, with 7 bases separating them. This chain's CDR3 is CASSARNSGANVLTF. The DNA of the CDR3 is TGTGCCAGCAGCGCCAGGAACTCTGGGGCCAACGTCCTGACTTTC.

This clonotype was seen many times. The V call is TRBV4-3, the J call TRBJ2-1, with 10 bases aligning to TRBD2. Per the germline V gene, CDR1 is LGHNA and CDR2 is YSLEER. V lost 0 bases to trimming and J lost 6 bases; unmatched junction nucleotides: 5. The CDR3 runs to 16 residues. For the CDR3, the DNA is TGCGCCAGCAGCCAAGAGCTAGCGGGGGAAGGCAATGAGCAGTTCTTC. It encodes CASSQELAGEGNEQFF.

The chain employs TRBV7-2 and TRBJ1-2; 7 bases are a match to TRBD1. J was trimmed by 8 bases and V by 5 bases; bases with no gene match: 8. Germline V gene data show CDR1 as SGHTA and CDR2 as FQGNSA. CDR3 length equals 13 residues. The CDR3 sequence: CASSDRTGWGYTF. In nucleotides, the CDR3 is TGTGCCAGCAGCGACCGGACAGGTTGGGGCTACACCTTC.

This chain connects TRBV20-1 to TRBJ2-3, with 10 bases aligning to TRBD2. Germline assignment: CDR1 DFQATT and CDR2 SNEGSKA (reference sequence). V lost 6 bases, J lost 6 bases, and 12 bases stayed unmatched. This CDR3 is built from 15 residues. Here the CDR3 DNA reads TGCAGTGCCCCCACGGCTAGCGGGGGCGGCGATACGCAGTATTTT. It is translated as CSAPTASGGGDTQYF.

This clonotype was seen a few times. The rearrangement links TRBV12-3 or TRBV12-4 to TRBJ2-7; the D gene could be TRBD1 or TRBD2 (5 bases each). Between the trimmed V and J ends, which lost 5 bases and 9 bases, there was a span of 17 bases. CDR3 length: 13 amino acids. The CDR3 region has the DNA TGTGCCAGCAGTCCCGGGACCACGGTGGGGCAGTACGTC. This codes for CASSPGTTVGQYV.

V and J are TRBV20-1 and TRBJ1-6; D might be TRBD1 (5 bases). CDR1 is DFQATT and CDR2 is SNEGSKA in the germline V gene (reference sequence). CDR3 length: 15 residues. V lost 6 bases, J lost 0 bases, and 12 bases lay in between. Here the CDR3 DNA reads TGCAGTGCCCGGGGGGGGAGCTCCTATAATTCACCCCTCCACTTT. Encoded protein: CSARGGSSYNSPLHF.

This clonotype appeared many times. This chain links TRBV19 with TRBJ2-5; TRBD1 matches at 10 bases. The CDR3 loop spans 17 amino acids. In germline, CDR1 is LNHDA, CDR2 SQIVND (reference sequence). With 4 bases clipped from V and 2 bases from J, the junction kept 10 bases outside the gene matches. The chain's CDR3 is CASSTGQGTRGQETQYF. In DNA, the CDR3 is TGTGCCAGTAGTACGGGACAGGGGACAAGGGGACAAGAGACCCAGTACTTC. Based on the CDR3 plus reference TRBV19 and TRBJ2-5, the full variable domain is DGGITQSPKYLFRKEGQNVTLSCEQNLNHDAMYWYRQDPGQGLRLIYYSQIVNDFQKGDIAEGYSVSREKKESFPLTVTSAQKNPTAFYLCASSTGQGTRGQETQYFGPGTRLLVL.

The V call is TRBV7-7, the J call TRBJ2-1; 7 positions agree with TRBD1. The CDR3 covers 13 residues. The ends lost 5 bases at V and 6 bases at J; junction bases unmatched: 4. Germline values: CDR1 SSHAT, CDR2 FNYEAQ (reference sequence). The CDR3 here is CASSPGQLNEQFF. In nucleotides, the CDR3 is TGTGCCAGCAGCCCGGGACAGCTCAATGAGCAGTTCTTC.

The chain is built from TRBV30 and TRBJ2-7; the D gene could be TRBD1 or TRBD2 (5 bases each). There are 12 residues in the CDR3. Trimming left V 4 bases short and J 8 bases short, with 15 bases between. The germline gives CDR1 GTSNPN, CDR2 SVGIG (reference sequence). The CDR3 loop reads CAWMPQGAKQYF. The CDR3 region has the DNA TGTGCCTGGATGCCCCAGGGAGCAAAGCAGTACTTC.

The rearrangement links TRBV5-1 to TRBJ1-2; D might be TRBD1 (5 bases). Germline-derived CDR1 and CDR2 are SGHRS and YFSETQ. This CDR3 region has 15 residues. V was pared by 1 base and J by 3 bases, with 13 bases between. CDR3 protein: CASSLTPGDDYGYTF. DNA of the CDR3: TGCGCCAGCAGCTTGACACCGGGGGACGACTATGGCTACACCTTC.

The chain is built from TRBV4-2 and TRBJ1-6; D perhaps matches TRBD1 (5 bases). Trimming took off 1 base at V and 11 bases at J, with 18 bases between the two ends. The CDR3 consists of 16 residues. CDR1 is LGHNA, CDR2 YNFKEQ, per germline. CDR3 DNA sequence: TGTGCCAGCAGCCAAGTTGGGCACGGCGGGGGGACACCCCTCCACTTT. Amino acid sequence: CASSQVGHGGGTPLHF.

This sequence joins TRBV4-2 and TRBJ1-4, with 7 bases matching TRBD1. Germline V gene data show CDR1 as LGHNA and CDR2 as YNFKEQ. J gave up 3 bases and V 3 bases, and 4 bases lay outside the gene matches. This CDR3 is 15 amino acids long. Here the CDR3 reads CASSQGTAANEKLFF. For the CDR3, the DNA is TGTGCCAGCAGCCAGGGGACAGCCGCTAATGAAAAACTGTTTTTT.

The rearrangement uses TRBV15 and TRBJ2-5, with D possibly matching TRBD2 (5 bases). With 5 bases removed from V and 2 bases from J, the gap between germline ends came to 15 bases. This CDR3 contains 15 residues. Germline-derived CDR1 and CDR2 are LNHNV and YYDKDF (reference sequence). CDR3 loop: CATSAPGGRQETQYF. The CDR3 region has the DNA TGTGCCACCAGCGCCCCGGGCGGGCGACAAGAGACCCAGTACTTC.

V usage is TRBV18 and J usage is TRBJ1-1; D call uncertain. The CDR3 loop spans 14 amino acids. The germline V gene has CDR1 KGHSH and CDR2 LQKENI. V lost 2 bases and J 5 bases, leaving 12 bases between the germline ends. For the CDR3, the DNA is TGTGCCAGCTCACCAGGAGGTCCCAGGACTGAAGCTTTCTTT. Translated: CASSPGGPRTEAFF.

The chain links TRBV5-4 to TRBJ1-6; D possibly corresponds to TRBD1 (6 bases). Germline CDR1 reads SGHNT; CDR2 reads YYREEE (reference sequence). V lost 5 bases to trimming and J lost 8 bases, with 26 bases between them. The length of the CDR3 is 18 residues. CDR3 DNA: TGTGCCAGCAGATGTCGGGGGGGCCCAACCTTTTGGTATTCACCCCTCCACTTT. Protein product: CASRCRGGPTFWYSPLHF.

This clonotype occurred a few times. The chain carries TRBV7-9 and TRBJ1-2; 7 positions agree with TRBD1. This CDR3 comprises 16 residues. J was trimmed by 7 bases and V by 1 base; bases with no gene match: 12. Germline CDR1 is SEHNR and CDR2 is FQNEAQ (reference sequence). This chain's CDR3 is CASSLVVKGGLVGYTF. The CDR3 coding sequence is TGTGCCAGCAGCTTAGTAGTGAAAGGGGGCCTGGTTGGCTACACCTTC.

This chain joins TRBV9 and TRBJ2-1, with TRBD2 identical over 9 bases. V was clipped by 0 bases and J by 6 bases; unmatched bases: 7. The CDR3 contains 16 residues. CDR1 is SGDLS and CDR2 is YYNGEE in the germline V gene. CDR3 nucleotides: TGTGCCAGCAGCGTAGGCGGTAGCGGGGGACCCAATGAGCAGTTCTTC. Translation: CASSVGGSGGPNEQFF.

V and J are TRBV7-9 and TRBJ1-4, with D unclear. Trimming cost V 3 bases and J 4 bases, with 9 bases left between them. Germline loops: CDR1 SEHNR, CDR2 FQNEAQ (reference sequence). This CDR3 spans 14 amino acids. DNA for the CDR3: TGTGCCAGCAGCTTTCTTCGGAGTAATGAAAAACTGTTTTTT. Translation: CASSFLRSNEKLFF. The whole variable domain, filled in from reference TRBV7-9 and TRBJ1-4, reads DTGVSQNPRHKITKRGQNVTFRCDPISEHNRLYWYRQTLGQGPEFLTYFQNEAQLEKSRLLSDRFSAERPKGSFSTLEIQRTEQGDSAMYLCASSFLRSNEKLFFGSGTQLSVL.